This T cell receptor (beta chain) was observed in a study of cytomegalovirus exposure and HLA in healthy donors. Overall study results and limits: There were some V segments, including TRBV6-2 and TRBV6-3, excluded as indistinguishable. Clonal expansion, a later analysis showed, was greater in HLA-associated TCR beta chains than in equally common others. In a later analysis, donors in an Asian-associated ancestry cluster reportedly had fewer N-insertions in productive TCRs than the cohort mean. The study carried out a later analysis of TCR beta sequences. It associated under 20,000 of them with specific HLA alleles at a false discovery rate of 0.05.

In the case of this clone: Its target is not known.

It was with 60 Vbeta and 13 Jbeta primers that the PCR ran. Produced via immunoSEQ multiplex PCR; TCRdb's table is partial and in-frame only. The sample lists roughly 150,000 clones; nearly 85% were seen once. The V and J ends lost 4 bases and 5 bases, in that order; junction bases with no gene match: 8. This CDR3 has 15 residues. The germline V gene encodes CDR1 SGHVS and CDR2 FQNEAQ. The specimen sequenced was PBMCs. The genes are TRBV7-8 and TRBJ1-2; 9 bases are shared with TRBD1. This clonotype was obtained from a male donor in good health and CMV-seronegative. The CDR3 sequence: CASSSPGQGSYGYTF. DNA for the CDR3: TGTGCCAGCAGCTCGCCGGGACAGGGATCGTATGGCTACACCTTC.